Sequencing of this T cell receptor beta chain was carried out in a study of lymphopenia after photon versus proton radiotherapy. General study results and limits: Post-nadir TCR diversity decline inversely tracked overall survival among those who died. Under photons, naive T cells and diversity fell while effector/memory populations rose. Post-nadir diversity loss with photons came from oligoclonal expansion, particularly CD8+ Temra cells.

Trimming at V came to 7 bases and at J to 4 bases, leaving 7 bases not matched to a gene. CDR3 length equals 14 residues. The germline V gene has CDR1 SGHRS and CDR2 YFSETQ. This clone was counted once. The antigen remains unidentified. Repertoires were generated with immunoSEQ multiplex PCR, while TCRdb's copy carries only in-frame clones and drops some. The table shows tens of thousands of clones, with approximately 90% occurring only once. This chain links TRBV5-1 with TRBJ1-4; 7 bases line up with TRBD1. The TCR sequence derives from a woman aged 55-75 years with cholangiocarcinoma. Some clones in this sample may be carry-over from other donors' samples. The input for sequencing was peripheral blood, taken from a patient treated with proton-based radiotherapy. For the CDR3, the DNA is TGCGCCAGCGGCGACAGGGCCGATAATGAAAAACTGTTTTTT. Its protein is CASGDRADNEKLFF.